A single sample gave rise to the 11 T cell receptor beta chains below, sequenced in a study of blood T cell repertoires in COVID-19. Sequenced by immunoSEQ multiplex PCR; TCRdb stores in-frame clones only, minus some. The repertoire holds some 200,000 clones, with around 82% as singletons. The sample taken for sequencing was PBMCs or T cells enriched from blood (not recorded which). These receptors all come from a woman between 40 and 50 years old with acute COVID-19.

This clone was seen a few times. The chain links TRBV4-1 to TRBJ2-2; perhaps TRBD1 as D (5 bases). Deletions cut 0 bases from V and 2 bases from J, with 16 bases between. Germline CDR1 reads MGHRA; CDR2 reads YSYEKL. This CDR3 comprises 18 residues. CDR3 sequence reads: CASSQDRFWGRNTGELFF. In DNA form, the CDR3 reads TGCGCCAGCAGCCAAGATCGTTTTTGGGGCCGTAACACCGGGGAGCTGTTTTTT.

This clone showed up just a few times. The CDR3 bases are TGTGCCACCAGTGAACACGACAGGGGCCGAGGCTACACCTTC. Translating it yields CATSEHDRGRGYTF. This rearrangement joins TRBV24-1 to TRBJ1-2; the match to TRBD1 covers 8 bases. The germline gives CDR1 KGHDR, CDR2 SFDVKD. The CDR3 is 14 amino acids. Trimming cost V 4 bases and J 8 bases; bases outside gene matches: 8.

This clone was seen a handful of times. V and J are TRBV7-8 and TRBJ2-3; TRBD1 agrees at 11 bases. CDR1 is SGHVS, CDR2 FQNEAQ, per germline. V shed 4 bases, J shed 1 base, and the junction held 13 bases outside the gene matches. The CDR3 has 19 residues. The CDR3 bases are TGTGCCAGCAGCTCCTGGACAGGGGGCTTTCCTCTGCGCACAGATACGCAGTATTTT. This gives the protein CASSSWTGGFPLRTDTQYF.

The chain carries TRBV6-5 and TRBJ1-3; weak D call: TRBD1 (6 bases). CDR3 size: 13 residues. V lost 6 bases and J 6 bases, leaving 12 bases between the germline ends. Germline CDR1 and CDR2: MNHEY and SVGAGI. The CDR3 protein is CASRGQGQNTIYF. The CDR3 region has the DNA TGTGCCAGCAGGGGGCAGGGGCAAAACACCATATATTTT.

This chain uses TRBV6-5 with TRBJ1-5, with TRBD1 identical over 8 bases. CDR1 and CDR2 (germline): MNHEY, SVGAGI. The CDR3 contains 14 residues. The trim removed 4 bases at V and 4 bases at J, leaving 3 bases unmatched. CDR3 coding DNA: TGTGCCAGCAGTTTGGACAGGGCTAATCAGCCCCAGCATTTT. Translating gives CASSLDRANQPQHF.

The sample holds many counts of this clone. The rearrangement links TRBV6-4 to TRBJ2-2; 10 bases line up with TRBD1. CDR1 MRHNA and CDR2 SNTAGT come from the germline V gene. The CDR3 has 15 residues. V lost 2 bases, J lost 3 bases, and 0 bases stayed unmatched. CDR3 in amino acids: CASSDGTGDTGELFF. CDR3 nucleotide sequence: TGTGCCAGCAGTGACGGGACAGGGGACACCGGGGAGCTGTTTTTT.

J is TRBJ1-5 and V is TRBV24-1; tentative D call: TRBD1 (5 bases). V dropped 6 bases and J dropped 7 bases, with 21 bases sitting between them. CDR3 length: 16 amino acids. Germline CDR1 KGHDR, CDR2 SFDVKD. Here the CDR3 reads CATSQGSASARQPQHF. In DNA, the CDR3 is TGTGCCACCAGTCAGGGCAGCGCCTCTGCAAGACAGCCCCAGCATTTT.

This sequence joins TRBV4-1 and TRBJ1-2, with D possibly matching TRBD1 (6 bases). Germline lookup yields CDR1 MGHRA and CDR2 YSYEKL. There are 13 residues in the CDR3. With 1 base removed from V and 8 bases from J, the gap between germline ends came to 11 bases. The CDR3 DNA reads as TGCGCCAGCAGCCAAGGTTCAGGGGACGGCTACACCTTC. Translating it yields CASSQGSGDGYTF.

The chain uses TRBV30 and TRBJ2-1; no clear D gene. Trimming took 2 bases from V and 3 from J, leaving 5 bases between them. The CDR3 contains 12 residues. Germline V lookup: CDR1 GTSNPN, CDR2 SVGIG (reference sequence). CDR3 loop: CAWSLSYNEQFF. As DNA, the CDR3 is TGTGCCTGGAGTCTAAGCTACAATGAGCAGTTCTTC.

This rearrangement joins TRBV30 to TRBJ2-2; 9 nucleotides match TRBD2. The CDR3 runs 15 residues. J was trimmed by 6 bases and V by 2 bases; bases with no gene match: 7. CDR1 and CDR2 from the germline V gene are GTSNPN and SVGIG (reference sequence). The chain's CDR3 is CAWSRGGRAPGELFF. The CDR3 DNA follows: TGTGCCTGGAGTCGTGGCGGGAGGGCCCCCGGGGAGCTGTTTTTT.

This rearrangement joins TRBV4-3 to TRBJ1-2, with D unresolved. Between the trimmed V and J ends, which lost 0 bases and 1 base, there was a span of 6 bases. The germline gives CDR1 LGHNA, CDR2 YSLEER. This CDR3 comprises 14 residues. CDR3 in amino acids: CASSQDPDNYGYTF. The CDR3 nucleotides are TGCGCCAGCAGCCAAGATCCAGATAACTATGGCTACACCTTC.